Shown below are 25 T cell receptor beta chains from a single sample sequenced in a study of blood T cell repertoires in COVID-19. Measured with immunoSEQ multiplex PCR; TCRdb has only the in-frame clones, and not every one. The sample lists about 270,000 clones, roughly 89% seen once, with 2% to 2.5% in the top ten. The sequenced sample consisted of peripheral blood. These receptors were taken from a man in his forties or fifties with acute or convalescent COVID-19.

CDR3 amino acids: CASSESREHYGYTF. The CDR3 DNA reads as TGTGCCAGCAGTGAGTCCAGGGAACACTATGGCTACACCTTC. This sequence joins TRBV2 and TRBJ1-2; perhaps TRBD1 as D (5 bases). Germline lookup yields CDR1 SNHLY and CDR2 FYNNEI. V was trimmed by 3 bases and J by 3 bases, leaving 11 bases between them. This CDR3 comprises 14 residues.

V and J are TRBV6-5 and TRBJ1-5; D is ambiguous. The CDR3 is 13 amino acids. The ends were cut back, 2 bases at V and 6 bases at J, with 8 bases in the middle. Germline V gene data show CDR1 as MNHEY and CDR2 as SVGAGI. The DNA for the CDR3 is TGTGCCAGCAGTTACGCGGAGGGTCAGCCCCAGCATTTT. This encodes CASSYAEGQPQHF.

V is TRBV10-1 and J is TRBJ1-5; D is undetermined. V was pared by 3 bases and J by 7 bases, with 13 bases between. The CDR3 is 14 amino acids. Per germline, CDR1 WNHNN and CDR2 SYGVQD (reference sequence). The chain's CDR3 is CASSEGISGQPQHF. The DNA of the CDR3 is TGCGCCAGCAGTGAAGGGATATCGGGGCAGCCCCAGCATTTT.

The CDR3 bases are TGTGCCAGCAGCATCAACAGGGACAGTAACACTGAAGCTTTCTTT. It encodes CASSINRDSNTEAFF. This chain uses TRBV5-8 with TRBJ1-1; the match to TRBD1 covers 7 bases. There are 15 residues in the CDR3. V trimming: 4 bases; J trimming: 2 bases; junction bases outside the gene matches: 8. Germline-derived CDR1 and CDR2 are SGHTS and YDEGEE.

V usage is TRBV30 and J usage is TRBJ1-5, with no clear D. The CDR3 covers 14 residues. CDR1 is GTSNPN and CDR2 is SVGIG in the germline V gene (reference sequence). V lost 0 bases, J lost 6 bases, and 12 bases lay in between. The CDR3 DNA sequence: TGTGCCTGGAGTGTCTCCCAAGGCGGTCAGCCCCAGCATTTT. It yields the protein CAWSVSQGGQPQHF.

The gene calls are TRBV9 and TRBJ2-2; D unclear. The CDR3 consists of 13 residues. Germline-derived CDR1 and CDR2 are SGDLS and YYNGEE. The V gene lost 4 bases and the J gene lost 6 bases, with 10 bases spanning the gap. The CDR3 bases are TGTGCCAGCAGCCCCCCTACCTCCGGGGAGCTGTTTTTT. Residues: CASSPPTSGELFF.

The chain uses TRBV25-1 and TRBJ2-1; perhaps TRBD2 as D (7 bases). CDR1 is MGHDK and CDR2 is SYGVNS in the germline V gene. This CDR3 region has 15 residues. V shed 3 bases and J shed 3 bases, with 12 bases lying between them. CDR3 nucleotides: TGTGCCAGCAGTGAGACGGGGGGCTACTACAATGAGCAGTTCTTC. It is translated as CASSETGGYYNEQFF.

This clone was detected only a few times. The rearrangement joins TRBV18 to TRBJ1-1, with TRBD1 matching over 7 bases. CDR1 and CDR2 from the germline V gene are KGHSH and LQKENI. The CDR3 contains 15 residues. Trimming took 3 bases from V and 0 from J; bases not matched to a gene: 4. The CDR3 nucleotides read TGTGCCAGCTCACCGATGACAGGGATGAACACTGAAGCTTTCTTT. Encoded protein: CASSPMTGMNTEAFF.

This chain links TRBV6-5 with TRBJ2-1; TRBD2 matches at 12 bases. Germline V CDR1 and CDR2: MNHEY, SVGAGI. The CDR3 contains 15 residues. Trimming cost V 10 bases and J 7 bases; bases outside gene matches: 11. The DNA of the CDR3 is TGTGCCACTCATCCTCTAGCGGGGGGGAGGAATGAGCAGTTCTTC. It is translated as CATHPLAGGRNEQFF.

The J gene is TRBJ2-3, the V gene TRBV11-3; 8 bases fit TRBD1. V lost 1 base to trimming and J lost 1 base; unmatched junction nucleotides: 4. The CDR3 runs 16 residues. Germline CDR1 reads SGHNT; CDR2 reads YENEEA. The CDR3 region is CASSLAGGLGTDTQYF. CDR3 bases: TGTGCCAGCAGCTTAGCAGGGGGCCTTGGCACAGATACGCAGTATTTT.

V is TRBV5-5 and J is TRBJ2-6; 7 bases line up with TRBD1. Trimming at V came to 4 bases and at J to 4 bases, leaving 5 bases not matched to a gene. Germline CDR1 reads SGHKS; CDR2 reads YYEKEE (reference sequence). The CDR3 has 15 amino acids. CDR3 in amino acids: CASSRTGDGANVLTF. For the CDR3, the DNA is TGTGCCAGCAGCCGTACAGGGGACGGGGCCAACGTCCTGACTTTC.

The chain is built from TRBV23-1 and TRBJ2-5; D may be TRBD2 (8 bases). TRBV23-1 is designated an ORF whose function remains uncertain. CDR3 length: 18 amino acids. Trimming shortened V by 2 bases and J by 5 bases, and 24 bases separated the two germline ends. CDR3 bases: TGCGCCAGCAGTCAACGGGGGGGACAGCGAAGCTTTACGGAGACCCAGTACTTC. As protein: CASSQRGGQRSFTETQYF.

The chain has TRBV11-3 and TRBJ2-2; 8 nucleotides align to TRBD2. CDR1 is SGHNT and CDR2 is YENEEA in the germline V gene. The CDR3 totals 15 residues. The V gene end was trimmed by 4 bases and the J gene end by 1 base; junction bases not matched to a gene: 2. For the CDR3, the DNA is TGTGCCAGCAGCTGGAGCGGGGGGAACACCGGGGAGCTGTTTTTT. Protein: CASSWSGGNTGELFF.

The chain links TRBV4-1 to TRBJ2-7; the match to TRBD2 covers 7 bases. The trim removed 4 bases at V and 6 bases at J, leaving 6 bases unmatched. The germline V gene has CDR1 MGHRA and CDR2 YSYEKL. This CDR3 contains 13 residues. CDR3 protein: CASSPRSGGEQYF. CDR3 nucleotides: TGCGCCAGCAGCCCCCGGTCGGGGGGCGAGCAGTACTTC.

The chain is built from TRBV12-3 or TRBV12-4 and TRBJ2-1; 8 bases line up with TRBD2. V lost 7 bases and J lost 6; bases outside the gene matches: 5. CDR3 length equals 13 residues. CDR3 region: CASTRSGVNEQFF. DNA of the CDR3: TGTGCCAGCACCCGTAGCGGGGTCAATGAGCAGTTCTTC.

The gene calls are TRBV5-1 and TRBJ2-1, with D perhaps TRBD2 (7 bases). Germline CDR1 reads SGHRS; CDR2 reads YFSETQ. The CDR3 totals 14 residues. The V end lost 6 bases, the J end lost 8 bases, and 18 bases lay between the germline ends. CDR3 in DNA: TGCGCCAGCACCCACGGGGGGCCCGTCTATGAGCAGTTCTTC. Translation: CASTHGGPVYEQFF.

V usage is TRBV5-1 and J usage is TRBJ1-5; maybe TRBD1 (5 bases). Germline CDR1 reads SGHRS; CDR2 reads YFSETQ. V dropped 4 bases and J dropped 4 bases, with 9 bases sitting between them. CDR3 length: 13 amino acids. The CDR3 DNA follows: TGCGCCAGCAGCCTCGACAGAAATCAGCCCCAGCATTTT. This translates into CASSLDRNQPQHF.

V is TRBV10-3 and J is TRBJ2-3; 8 bases map to TRBD2. Germline values: CDR1 ENHRY, CDR2 SYGVKD. The ends lost 0 bases at V and 5 bases at J; junction bases unmatched: 7. CDR3 size: 16 residues. The CDR3 sequence: CAISESSSGERDTQYF. The CDR3 bases are TGTGCCATCAGTGAGTCGAGTAGCGGGGAGAGAGATACGCAGTATTTT.

J is TRBJ2-2 and V is TRBV3-1 (or the pseudogene TRBV3-2), with 8 bases identical to TRBD1. The V segment lost 6 bases and the J segment 6 bases; nucleotides outside the gene matches: 9. There are 15 residues in the CDR3. Germline values: CDR1 LGHDT, CDR2 YNNKEL (reference sequence). In DNA, the CDR3 is TGTGCCAGCAGTGTTGGGCAGGGGGCGGCCGGGGAGCTGTTTTTT. Protein product: CASSVGQGAAGELFF.

The V call is TRBV5-4, the J call TRBJ2-7, with 8 positions matching TRBD2. The ends lost 0 bases at V and 4 bases at J; junction bases unmatched: 6. The CDR3 runs to 15 residues. CDR1 is SGHNT, CDR2 YYREEE, per germline (reference sequence). The CDR3 here is CASSLAGGVRYEQYF. Here the CDR3 DNA reads TGTGCCAGCAGCTTGGCCGGGGGGGTCAGGTACGAGCAGTACTTC.

The rearrangement uses TRBV7-3 and TRBJ2-2; D is perhaps TRBD2 (5 bases). The CDR3 is made up of 13 amino acids. Per germline, CDR1 SGHTA and CDR2 FQGTGA. Between the trimmed V and J ends, which lost 5 bases and 8 bases, there was a span of 12 bases. The chain's CDR3 is CASSERLLGELFF. Here the CDR3 DNA reads TGTGCCAGCAGCGAGCGACTATTAGGGGAGCTGTTTTTT.

This rearrangement joins TRBV9 to TRBJ2-2; possibly TRBD1 for D (6 bases). V was trimmed by 5 bases and J by 7 bases, leaving 12 bases between them. CDR1 and CDR2 from the germline V gene are SGDLS and YYNGEE. The CDR3 is 13 residues long. The CDR3 spells CASRAGESGELFF. As DNA, the CDR3 is TGTGCCAGCAGGGCAGGGGAAAGCGGGGAGCTGTTTTTT.

This clone appeared a single time. The chain uses TRBV6-5 and TRBJ2-5; TRBD2 matches at 8 bases. The CDR3 extends over 15 amino acids. V was pared by 6 bases and J by 3 bases, with 9 bases of the junction left unmatched. Germline V gene data show CDR1 as MNHEY and CDR2 as SVGAGI. The CDR3 here is CASRDPGLGKETQYF. CDR3 in DNA: TGTGCCAGCAGGGACCCGGGACTAGGGAAAGAGACCCAGTACTTC.

The J gene is TRBJ1-5, the V gene TRBV12-3 or TRBV12-4; D is ambiguous. The CDR3 consists of 12 residues. V was clipped by 7 bases and J by 3 bases, with 7 bases between them. The DNA of the CDR3 is TGTGCCAGCACCCTCTACAATCAGCCCCAGCATTTT. Translated, it gives CASTLYNQPQHF.

The CDR3 sequence is CASSMQVAGNTIYF. In DNA form, the CDR3 reads TGTGCCAGTAGTATGCAGGTCGCTGGAAACACCATATATTTT. The V and J genes are TRBV19 and TRBJ1-3; D is unclear. Germline lookup yields CDR1 LNHDA and CDR2 SQIVND (reference sequence). V was trimmed by 3 bases and J by 2 bases, leaving 8 bases between them. This CDR3 spans 14 amino acids.